Listed below are T cell receptor beta chains from one sample, sequenced in a study of blood T cells in healthy people across ages. TCRdb analysed the 5' RACE reads with MiXCR anew, one entry per CDR3 protein. The sample yields over 1.5 million distinct CDR3 sequences, around 50% seen once. Sequencing was performed on blood. The receptors were gathered from a woman in her forties in good health. The CDR3 runs from the conserved cysteine through the conserved F or W. The D gene is left open where the match is weak. Where a row states a size, it is once, few, many or the class of an expanded clone; other rows omit it.

V	J	D	size	DNA	CDR3
TRBV27	TRBJ2-6	NA	NA	TGTGCCAGCAGTTTTAATCCCTCTGGGGCCAACGTCCTGACTTTC	CASSFNPSGANVLTF
TRBV27	TRBJ2-3	NA	NA	TGTGCCAGCAGTTTAGCAGCGGCAGGTCCAACGCAGTATTTT	CASSLAAAGPTQYF
TRBV7-9	TRBJ1-6	NA	NA	TGTGCCAGCAGCTCGCGTCTCGGGACGGGGGAATCACCCCTCCACTTT	CASSSRLGTGESPLHF
TRBV6-1	TRBJ2-3	TRBD2	NA	TGTGCCAGCAGTGCACGGCGGGGGGGCACAGATACGCAGTATTTT	CASSARRGGTDTQYF
TRBV3-1	TRBJ2-1	NA	NA	TGTGCCAGCAGCCAAGGACGGGACTCCATATCGTACAATGAGCAGTTCTTC	CASSQGRDSISYNEQFF
TRBV20-1	TRBJ1-5	TRBD1	NA	TGCAGCGCTAGGGACAGTTATCAGCCCCAGCATTTT	CSARDSYQPQHF
TRBV9	TRBJ2-5	TRBD1	NA	TGTGCCAGCAGCGTTGGGGACAGGGGAGAGACCCAGTACTTC	CASSVGDRGETQYF
TRBV20-1	TRBJ1-5	TRBD1	NA	TGCAGTGCTAGGGGGCAGGGGGGAGGGAGCAATCAGCCCCAGCATTTT	CSARGQGGGSNQPQHF
TRBV4-2	TRBJ2-1	NA	few	TGTGCCAGCAGCCAAGATGGGGCGGGAAGACGGAATGAGCAGTTCTTC	CASSQDGAGRRNEQFF
TRBV5-1	TRBJ1-1	TRBD1	NA	TGCGCCAGCAGCTTGGAGACAGGGGCGAATGAAGCTTTCTTT	CASSLETGANEAFF
TRBV4-3	TRBJ1-1	NA	NA	TGCGCCAGCAGCGGGACCGGGACACCTAATCCCGAAGCTTTCTTT	CASSGTGTPNPEAFF
TRBV4-3	TRBJ2-2	NA	once	TGCGCCAGCAGCCAGTCCCCCCCGTGGCAGGGGCCCGGGGAGCTGTTTTTT	CASSQSPPWQGPGELFF
TRBV7-2	TRBJ2-5	TRBD2	few	TGTGCCAGCAGCCTCCTGATAGCGGGGAGACAAGAGACCCAGTACTTC	CASSLLIAGRQETQYF
TRBV18	TRBJ2-7	NA	few	TGTGCCAGCTCACCTCGATGGGGATCAAACTACGAGCAGTACTTC	CASSPRWGSNYEQYF
TRBV28	TRBJ2-5	TRBD2	NA	TGTGCCAGCAGTTTGATCTGGGGCGGCGGGGGGACCCAGTACTTC	CASSLIWGGGGTQYF
TRBV6-5	TRBJ2-3	TRBD1	few	TGTGCCAGCAGTTACTTCTCAGGGGGAACCACAGATACGCAGTATTTT	CASSYFSGGTTDTQYF
TRBV28	TRBJ2-5	NA	few	TGTGCCAGCACTTTCAACAGAGAGACCCAGTACTTC	CASTFNRETQYF
TRBV12-3/TRBV12-4	TRBJ2-1	NA	NA	TGTGCCAGCAGTTATATGGGGGCCGATGAGCAGTTCTTC	CASSYMGADEQFF
TRBV29-1	TRBJ2-5	TRBD2	many	TGCAGCGCTCCCGGGGGGGGTCAAGAGACCCAGTACTTC	CSAPGGGQETQYF
TRBV9	TRBJ2-7	TRBD2	NA	TGTGCCAGCAGCGGCGGACTAGCAACCTACGAGCAGTACTTC	CASSGGLATYEQYF
TRBV7-3	TRBJ2-5	NA	few	TGTGCCAGCAGCCCTGCACCCCAAGAGACCCAGTACTTC	CASSPAPQETQYF
TRBV5-1	TRBJ2-3	TRBD2	NA	TGCGCCAGCAGCTTGGAGGGACTAGTGGCAGATACGCAGTATTTT	CASSLEGLVADTQYF
TRBV5-1	TRBJ2-1	TRBD1	NA	TGCGCCAGCAGCTTTAGGGACGCAGGGGGCAATGAGCAGTTCTTC	CASSFRDAGGNEQFF
TRBV12-3/TRBV12-4	TRBJ1-5	NA	NA	TGTGCCAGCGTGGGGGGGCGGGACCAGCCCCAGCATTTT	CASVGGRDQPQHF
TRBV21-1	TRBJ2-7	NA	once	TGTGCCAGCAGCAAAGGTTCCGGGACCAGTAGCTCCTACGAGCAGTACTTC	CASSKGSGTSSSYEQYF
TRBV9	TRBJ2-1	NA	NA	TGTGCCAGCAGCGTCACGGACTACGGCAATGAGCAGTTCTTC	CASSVTDYGNEQFF
TRBV6-5	TRBJ1-2	TRBD1	NA	TGTGCCAGCAGTTACGGACAGGGGATAGGCTACACCTTC	CASSYGQGIGYTF
TRBV7-7	TRBJ2-1	NA	NA	TGTGCTAGCAGCTTAATAACGGGCATACAAGAGACCCAGTTCTTC	CASSLITGIQETQFF
TRBV7-9	TRBJ1-5	TRBD1	NA	TGTGCCAGCAGCTCCAGTACAGGGGGAGGCCAGCCCCAGCATTTT	CASSSSTGGGQPQHF
TRBV12-3/TRBV12-4	TRBJ1-2	TRBD1	NA	TGTGCCAGCAGTGTCGACAGGGGAGTCTATGGCTACACCTTC	CASSVDRGVYGYTF
TRBV7-2	TRBJ1-2	NA	NA	TGTGCCAGCAGCTTAAGGGACGGGGGATACTATGGCTACACCTTC	CASSLRDGGYYGYTF
TRBV27	TRBJ2-3	TRBD1	NA	TGTGCCAGCAGCGATCGGGACAGTCTGTCAGATACGCAGTATTTT	CASSDRDSLSDTQYF
TRBV27	TRBJ2-7	TRBD2	many	TGTGCCAGCAGTCCACGACTAGCGGGCTACGAGCAGTACTTC	CASSPRLAGYEQYF
TRBV20-1	TRBJ2-7	TRBD1	NA	TGCAGTGCTACCGGGACAGGGGTCTACGAGCAGTACTTC	CSATGTGVYEQYF
TRBV18	TRBJ2-7	NA	NA	TGTGCCAGCTCACCACAGGTGGGTTCCTACGAGCAGTACTTC	CASSPQVGSYEQYF
TRBV5-1	TRBJ2-7	NA	NA	TGCGCCAGCAGCTGGAGGACAGAGGGTAACGAGCAGTACTTC	CASSWRTEGNEQYF
TRBV5-1	TRBJ2-3	TRBD1	NA	TGCGCCAGTAATTTGATGGGACAGGGTGCAGATACGCAGTATTTT	CASNLMGQGADTQYF
TRBV21-1	TRBJ2-7	NA	NA	TGTGCCAGCAGCAAAGGACCAGCGGGACAACCCTACGAGCAGTACTTC	CASSKGPAGQPYEQYF
TRBV4-2	TRBJ2-3	NA	few	TGTGCCAGCAGCCAAGGGGGGGACACAGATACGCAGTATTTT	CASSQGGDTDTQYF
TRBV20-1	TRBJ2-5	TRBD2	many	TGCAGTGCTAGAGTCCCCGGCGGGGGGCCGGGGACCCAGTACTTC	CSARVPGGGPGTQYF
TRBV29-1	TRBJ2-7	NA	NA	TGCAGCGTTGACCGGTCAGGGAACCGTGGGGAGCAGTGCTTC	CSVDRSGNRGEQCF
TRBV3-1	TRBJ2-1	NA	NA	TGTGCCAGCAGCCGCCGGAAAGCAGATAACTACAATGAGCAGTTCTTC	CASSRRKADNYNEQFF
TRBV29-1	TRBJ1-2	NA	few	TGCAGCGTTGAAGATGGGCCCGGGGGCTACACCTTC	CSVEDGPGGYTF
TRBV6-6	TRBJ1-5	NA	few	TGTGCCGCCGACGGGACCAATCAGCCCCAGCATTTT	CAADGTNQPQHF
TRBV9	TRBJ2-3	TRBD2	NA	TGTGCCAGCAGCGTTCAAGGCGGGGGGCTCACAGATACGCAGTATTTT	CASSVQGGGLTDTQYF
TRBV7-9	TRBJ2-3	TRBD1	few	TGTGCCAGCAGCCTCAAACGGACAGGGGGCAGGGTTACAGATACGCGGTATTTT	CASSLKRTGGRVTDTRYF
TRBV29-1	TRBJ2-7	TRBD1	NA	TGCAGCGTTCAGCTTTGGGGACAGTCCTACGAGCAGTACTTC	CSVQLWGQSYEQYF
TRBV7-2	TRBJ2-3	TRBD2	few	TGTGCCAGCAGCTTATTACTAGCGGGGGCCGGAGATACGCAGTATTTT	CASSLLLAGAGDTQYF
TRBV11-3	TRBJ2-6	TRBD1	NA	TGTGCCAGCAGCTCGGGGACAGTTCTCTCTGGGACCAACGTCCTGACTTTC	CASSSGTVLSGTNVLTF
TRBV5-6	TRBJ1-2	NA	once	TGTGCCAGCAGCTTAGGTACACAAATCTATGGCTACACCTTC	CASSLGTQIYGYTF
TRBV15	TRBJ2-7	TRBD2	NA	TGTGCCACCAGCAGAGATCGACTAGCGCAGTACTTC	CATSRDRLAQYF
TRBV7-9	TRBJ2-7	TRBD1	NA	TGTGCCAGCAGCTCCGACAGGGTTCACCACGAGCAGTACTTC	CASSSDRVHHEQYF
TRBV27	TRBJ2-7	TRBD2	few	TGTGCCAGCAGTGAAAACGCGGGGGGGTACGAGCAGTACTTC	CASSENAGGYEQYF
TRBV6-2/TRBV6-3	TRBJ2-7	NA	NA	TGTGCCAGCAGTTACAGAGGGACACTTGGATATTACGAGCAGTACTTC	CASSYRGTLGYYEQYF